This T cell receptor (beta chain) was retrieved from a study of regulatory T cells in long-lasting Graves disease. General study findings and limits: Clonotypes that were public and shared totalled some 2,900 in persistent patients versus over 800 in new patients.

Worth noting for this clonotype: What it binds is unknown.

As to time point: newly diagnosed GD, antithyroid drugs for less than 3 months. PBMC-derived RNA was used for the TCR library. This CDR3 spans 18 amino acids. V was pared by 0 bases and J by 0 bases, with 10 bases of the junction left unmatched. Construction of TCR beta libraries relied on iRepertoire HTBI primers and on Arm-PCR targeting CDR3 regions. TCRdb re-called the multiplex PCR reads through MiXCR, storing one row per CDR3 protein. The repertoire holds about 610,000 distinct CDR3 sequences, 15% to 20% seen once, with more than 10% in the top ten. The same specimen was also included in a second study, on T cells in Graves' hyperthyroidism and ophthalmopathy.

This clonotype was obtained from a man aged 18-30 years with Graves disease. The chain employs TRBV12-3 or TRBV12-4 and TRBJ1-2; 7 bases map to TRBD1. The sequenced sample was peripheral blood mononuclear cells (PBMCs), obtained at new diagnosis, from a patient treated with antithyroid drugs. The chain's CDR3 is CASSLAGAGTATNYGYTF. The CDR3 nucleotides read TGTGCCAGCAGTTTAGCGGGGGCCGGGACAGCCACTAACTATGGCTACACCTTC.